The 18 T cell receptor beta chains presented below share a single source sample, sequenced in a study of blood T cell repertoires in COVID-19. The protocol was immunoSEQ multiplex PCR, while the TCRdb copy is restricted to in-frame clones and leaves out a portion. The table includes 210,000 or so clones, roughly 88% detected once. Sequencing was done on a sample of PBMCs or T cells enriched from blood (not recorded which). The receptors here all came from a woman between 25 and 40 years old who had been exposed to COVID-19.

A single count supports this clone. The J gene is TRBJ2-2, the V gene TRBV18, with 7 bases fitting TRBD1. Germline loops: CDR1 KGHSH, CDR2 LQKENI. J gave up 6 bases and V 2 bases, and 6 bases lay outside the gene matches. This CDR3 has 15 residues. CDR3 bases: TGTGCCAGCTCACCAGCCGACAGGGATCCCGGGGAGCTGTTTTTT. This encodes CASSPADRDPGELFF. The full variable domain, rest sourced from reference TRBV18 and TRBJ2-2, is NAGVMQNPRHLVRRRGQEARLRCSPMKGHSHVYWYRQLPEEGLKFMVYLQKENIIDESGMPKERFSAEFPKEGPSILRIQQVVRGDSAAYFCASSPADRDPGELFFGEGSRLTVL.

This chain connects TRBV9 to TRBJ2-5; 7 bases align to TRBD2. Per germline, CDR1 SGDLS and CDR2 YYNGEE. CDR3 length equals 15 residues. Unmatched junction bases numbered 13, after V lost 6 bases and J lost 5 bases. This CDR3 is CASNPLGGRGETQYF. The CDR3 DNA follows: TGTGCCAGCAATCCGTTGGGTGGGAGGGGTGAGACCCAGTACTTC.

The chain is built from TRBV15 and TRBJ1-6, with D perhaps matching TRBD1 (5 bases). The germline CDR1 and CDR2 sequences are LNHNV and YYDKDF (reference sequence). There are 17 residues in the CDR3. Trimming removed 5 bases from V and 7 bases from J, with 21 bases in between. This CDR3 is CATSPRAGGKGNSPLHF. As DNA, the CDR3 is TGTGCCACCAGCCCCCGTGCGGGGGGTAAGGGAAATTCACCCCTCCACTTT.

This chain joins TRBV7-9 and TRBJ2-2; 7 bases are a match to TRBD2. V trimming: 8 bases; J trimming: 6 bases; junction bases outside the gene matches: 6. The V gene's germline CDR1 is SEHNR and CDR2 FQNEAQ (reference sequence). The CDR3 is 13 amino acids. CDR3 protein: CASGGRSSGELFF. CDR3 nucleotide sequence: TGTGCCAGCGGCGGGAGATCGTCCGGGGAGCTGTTTTTT.

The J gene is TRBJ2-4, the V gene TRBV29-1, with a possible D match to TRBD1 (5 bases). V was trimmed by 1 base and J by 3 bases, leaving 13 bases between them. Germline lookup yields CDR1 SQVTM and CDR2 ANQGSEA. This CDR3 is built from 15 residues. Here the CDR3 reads CSVEVGQGGKNIQYF. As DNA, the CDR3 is TGCAGCGTTGAAGTAGGGCAGGGTGGCAAAAACATTCAGTACTTC.

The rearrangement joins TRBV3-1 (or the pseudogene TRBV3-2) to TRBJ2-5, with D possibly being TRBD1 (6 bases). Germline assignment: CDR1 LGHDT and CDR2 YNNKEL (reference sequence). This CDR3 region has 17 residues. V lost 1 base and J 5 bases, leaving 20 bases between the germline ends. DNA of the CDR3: TGTGCCAGCAGCCAAGTTTTTTCGACAGGCCCTACGGAGACCCAGTACTTC. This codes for CASSQVFSTGPTETQYF.

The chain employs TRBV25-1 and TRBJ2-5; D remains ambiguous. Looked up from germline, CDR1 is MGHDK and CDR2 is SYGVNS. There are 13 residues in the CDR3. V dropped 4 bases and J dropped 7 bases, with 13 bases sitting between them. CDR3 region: CASSGHGQLTQYF. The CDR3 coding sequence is TGTGCCAGCAGTGGACATGGGCAATTGACCCAGTACTTC. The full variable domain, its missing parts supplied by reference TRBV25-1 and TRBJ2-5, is EADIYQTPRYLVIGTGKKITLECSQTMGHDKMYWYQQDPGMELHLIHYSYGVNSTEKGDLSSESTVSRIRTEHFPLTLESARPSHTSQYLCASSGHGQLTQYFGPGTRLLVL.

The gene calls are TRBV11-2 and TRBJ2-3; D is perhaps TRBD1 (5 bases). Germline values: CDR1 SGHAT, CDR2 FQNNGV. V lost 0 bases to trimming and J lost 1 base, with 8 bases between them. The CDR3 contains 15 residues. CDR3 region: CASSLDQGRTDTQYF. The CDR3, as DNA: TGTGCCAGCAGCTTAGATCAGGGTCGCACAGATACGCAGTATTTT.

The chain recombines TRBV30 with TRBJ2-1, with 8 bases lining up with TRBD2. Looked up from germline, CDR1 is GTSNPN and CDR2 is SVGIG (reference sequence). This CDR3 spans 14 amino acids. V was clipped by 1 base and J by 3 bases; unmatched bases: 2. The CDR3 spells CAWSGSGGYNEQFF. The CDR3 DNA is TGTGCCTGGAGTGGAAGCGGGGGCTACAATGAGCAGTTCTTC.

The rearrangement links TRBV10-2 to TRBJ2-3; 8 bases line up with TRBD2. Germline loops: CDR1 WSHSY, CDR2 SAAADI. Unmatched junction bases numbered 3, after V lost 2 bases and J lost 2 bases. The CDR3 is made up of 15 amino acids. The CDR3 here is CASSEREGYTDTQYF. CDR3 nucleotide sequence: TGCGCCAGCAGTGAGCGGGAGGGATACACAGATACGCAGTATTTT.

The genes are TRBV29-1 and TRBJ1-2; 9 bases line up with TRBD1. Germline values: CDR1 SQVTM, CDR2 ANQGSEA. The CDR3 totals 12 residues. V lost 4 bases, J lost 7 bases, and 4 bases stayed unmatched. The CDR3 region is CSVGRGQGGYTF. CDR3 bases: TGCAGCGTTGGAAGGGGACAGGGTGGCTACACCTTC.

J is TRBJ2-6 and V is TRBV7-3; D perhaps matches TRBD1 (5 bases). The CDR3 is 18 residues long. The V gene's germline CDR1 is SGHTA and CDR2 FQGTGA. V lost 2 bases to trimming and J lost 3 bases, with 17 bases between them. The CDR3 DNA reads TGTGCCAGCAGCTTAGAACCGGTCAGGGTCCGTGGGGCCAACGTCCTGACTTTC. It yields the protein CASSLEPVRVRGANVLTF. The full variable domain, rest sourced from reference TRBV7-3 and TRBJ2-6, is GAGVSQTPSNKVTEKGKYVELRCDPISGHTALYWYRQSLGQGPEFLIYFQGTGAADDSGLPNDRFFAVRPEGSVSTLKIQRTERGDSAVYLCASSLEPVRVRGANVLTFGAGSRLTVL.

CDR3 amino acids: CASSPDRGGAEAFF. The CDR3 nucleotides are TGTGCCAGCAGCCCGGACAGGGGAGGCGCTGAAGCTTTCTTT. The V call is TRBV5-4, the J call TRBJ1-1; the match to TRBD1 covers 9 bases. J was trimmed by 6 bases and V by 4 bases; bases with no gene match: 7. CDR3 length: 14 amino acids. Germline V CDR1 and CDR2: SGHNT, YYREEE (reference sequence).

CDR3 nucleotide sequence: TGTGCCAGCAGCCGAGGAGGGAGCTACACCGGGGAGCTGTTTTTT. This encodes CASSRGGSYTGELFF. The chain has TRBV4-2 and TRBJ2-2; a weak D match, TRBD2 (6 bases). V lost 4 bases and J lost 3, with 12 bases in between. Germline CDR1 and CDR2: LGHNA and YNFKEQ. This CDR3 contains 15 residues.

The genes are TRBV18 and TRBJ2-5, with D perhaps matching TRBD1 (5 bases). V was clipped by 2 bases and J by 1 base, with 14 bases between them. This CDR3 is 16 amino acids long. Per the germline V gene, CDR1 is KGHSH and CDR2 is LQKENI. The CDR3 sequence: CASSPFLEQAQETQYF. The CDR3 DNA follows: TGTGCCAGCTCACCATTCCTCGAACAGGCCCAAGAGACCCAGTACTTC.

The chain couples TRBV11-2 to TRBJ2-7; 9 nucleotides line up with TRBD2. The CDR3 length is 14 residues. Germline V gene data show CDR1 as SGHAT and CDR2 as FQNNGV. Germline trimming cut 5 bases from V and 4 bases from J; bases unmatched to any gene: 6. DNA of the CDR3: TGTGCCAGCAGCATTAGCGGGAGCGGGTACGAGCAGTACTTC. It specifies CASSISGSGYEQYF.

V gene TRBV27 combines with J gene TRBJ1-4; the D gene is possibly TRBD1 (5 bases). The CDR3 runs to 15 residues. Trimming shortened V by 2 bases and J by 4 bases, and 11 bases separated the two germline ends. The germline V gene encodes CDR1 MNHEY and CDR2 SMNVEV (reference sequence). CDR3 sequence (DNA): TGTGCCAGCAGTTTAGGGGGGGAGTTTAATGAAAAACTGTTTTTT. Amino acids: CASSLGGEFNEKLFF.

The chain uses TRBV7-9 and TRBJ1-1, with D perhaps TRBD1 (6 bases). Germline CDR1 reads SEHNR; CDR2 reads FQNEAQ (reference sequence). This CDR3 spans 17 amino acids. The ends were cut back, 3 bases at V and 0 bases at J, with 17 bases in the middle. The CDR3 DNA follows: TGTGCCAGCAGCTTGGCCGGACAGCAAAGATTGAACACTGAAGCTTTCTTT. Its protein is CASSLAGQQRLNTEAFF.